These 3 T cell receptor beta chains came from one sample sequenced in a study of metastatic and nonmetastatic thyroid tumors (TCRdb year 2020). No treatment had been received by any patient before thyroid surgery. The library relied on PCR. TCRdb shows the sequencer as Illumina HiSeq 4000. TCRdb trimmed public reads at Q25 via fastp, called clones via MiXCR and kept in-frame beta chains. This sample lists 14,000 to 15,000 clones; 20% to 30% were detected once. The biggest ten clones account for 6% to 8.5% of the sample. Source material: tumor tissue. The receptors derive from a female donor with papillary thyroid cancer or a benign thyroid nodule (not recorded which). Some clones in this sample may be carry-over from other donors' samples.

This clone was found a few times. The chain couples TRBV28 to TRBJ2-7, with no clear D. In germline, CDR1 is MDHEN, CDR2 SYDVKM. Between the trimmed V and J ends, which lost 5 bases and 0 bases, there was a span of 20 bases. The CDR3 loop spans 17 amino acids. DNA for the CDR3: TGTGCCAGCAGTACCTATACCGGGTACACGAGCTCCTACGAGCAGTACTTC. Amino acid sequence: CASSTYTGYTSSYEQYF. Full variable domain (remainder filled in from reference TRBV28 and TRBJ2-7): DVKVTQSSRYLVKRTGEKVFLECVQDMDHENMFWYRQDPGLGLRLIYFSYDVKMKEKGDIPEGYSVSREKKERFSLILESASTNQTSMYLCASSTYTGYTSSYEQYFGPGTRLTVT.

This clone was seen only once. This CDR3 reads CASSWGGQVGREQYF. CDR3 sequence (DNA): TGTGCCAGCAGTTGGGGGGGACAGGTCGGGAGAGAGCAGTACTTC. This chain joins TRBV6-4 and TRBJ2-7, with D possibly TRBD1 on 8 matching bases. Germline V gives CDR1 MRHNA, CDR2 SNTAGT. The CDR3 totals 15 residues. Trimming shortened V by 5 bases and J by 7 bases, and 21 bases separated the two germline ends.

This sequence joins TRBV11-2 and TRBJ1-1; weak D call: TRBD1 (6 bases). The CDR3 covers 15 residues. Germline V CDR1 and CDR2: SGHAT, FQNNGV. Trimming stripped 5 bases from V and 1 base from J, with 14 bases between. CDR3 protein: CASSPGGGGNTEAFF. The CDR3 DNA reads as TGTGCCAGCAGCCCCGGGGGAGGGGGGAACACTGAAGCTTTCTTT. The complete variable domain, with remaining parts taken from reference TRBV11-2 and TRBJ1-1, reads EAGVAQSPRYKIIEKRQSVAFWCNPISGHATLYWYQQILGQGPKLLIQFQNNGVVDDSQLPKDRFSAERLKGVDSTLKIQPAKLEDSAVYLCASSPGGGGNTEAFFGQGTRLTVV.